This T cell receptor (beta chain) was sequenced during a study of cytomegalovirus exposure and HLA in healthy donors. As for the study in general: Findings of an earlier analysis included some 120 million unique TCR beta sequences from 200 million or so T cells. Notes on the study in general: What was likely a sequencing artifact was a cluster of highly shared sequence variants. A later analysis reportedly found fewer N-insertions in an Asian-associated ancestry cluster than the roughly 670-donor mean. An analysis that was carried out later associated fewer than 20,000 TCR beta sequences with HLA alleles at 0.05 false discovery rate.

The V end lost 6 bases, the J end lost 5 bases, and 11 bases lay between the germline ends. Germline values: CDR1 SGHRS, CDR2 YFSETQ. The CDR3 is made up of 13 amino acids. The PCR was carried out with 60 Vbeta primers and 13 Jbeta primers. Measured with immunoSEQ multiplex PCR; TCRdb has only the in-frame clones, and not every one. This table holds some 200,000 clones, over 75% found once. This clone occurred a few times. Its antigen is still unknown. Source material: PBMCs. This TCR was sampled from a female donor in good health and CMV-seronegative. The chain recombines TRBV5-1 with TRBJ2-2; D is possibly TRBD1 (5 bases). The CDR3 DNA reads as TGCGCCAGCATGTTAGGGGCAACCGGGGAGCTGTTTTTT. Protein sequence: CASMLGATGELFF. Complete variable domain (other parts from reference TRBV5-1 and TRBJ2-2): KAGVTQTPRYLIKTRGQQVTLSCSPISGHRSVSWYQQTPGQGLQFLFEYFSETQRNKGNFPGRFSGRQFSNSRSEMNVSTLELGDSALYLCASMLGATGELFFGEGSRLTVL.